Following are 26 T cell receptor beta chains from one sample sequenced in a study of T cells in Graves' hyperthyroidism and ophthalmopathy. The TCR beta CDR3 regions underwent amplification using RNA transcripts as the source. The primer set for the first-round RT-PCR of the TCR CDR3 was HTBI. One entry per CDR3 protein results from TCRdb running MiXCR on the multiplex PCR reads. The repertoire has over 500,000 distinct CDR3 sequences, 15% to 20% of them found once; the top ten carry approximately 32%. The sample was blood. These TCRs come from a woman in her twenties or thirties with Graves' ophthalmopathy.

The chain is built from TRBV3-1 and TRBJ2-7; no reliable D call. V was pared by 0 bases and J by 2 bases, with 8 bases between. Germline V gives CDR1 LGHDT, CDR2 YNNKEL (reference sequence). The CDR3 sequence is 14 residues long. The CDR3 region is CASSQEGSTYEQYF. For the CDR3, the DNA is TGTGCCAGCAGCCAAGAGGGCTCTACCTACGAGCAGTACTTC.

CDR3 nucleotide sequence: TGCGCCAGCAACCTCCAGATGGGGAAAGTAAGACAGCCCCAGCATTTT. It is translated as CASNLQMGKVRQPQHF. This rearrangement joins TRBV4-1 to TRBJ1-5; D is ambiguous. Looked up from germline, CDR1 is MGHRA and CDR2 is YSYEKL. V lost 7 bases to trimming and J lost 7 bases, with 23 bases between them. The CDR3 covers 16 residues.

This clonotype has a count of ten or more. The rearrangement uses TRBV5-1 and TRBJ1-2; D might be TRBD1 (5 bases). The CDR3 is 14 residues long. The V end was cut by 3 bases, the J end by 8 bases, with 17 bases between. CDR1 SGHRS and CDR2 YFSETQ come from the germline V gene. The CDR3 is CASSSLRDPGGYTF. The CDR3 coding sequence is TGCGCCAGCAGCTCCCTCCGGGACCCGGGAGGCTACACCTTC.

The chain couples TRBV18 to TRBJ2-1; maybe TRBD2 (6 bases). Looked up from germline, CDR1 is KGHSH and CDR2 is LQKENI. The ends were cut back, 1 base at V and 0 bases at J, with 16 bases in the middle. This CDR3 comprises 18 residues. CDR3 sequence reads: CASSPLPSAISSYNEQFF. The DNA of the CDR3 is TGTGCCAGCTCACCACTTCCTAGCGCCATAAGCTCCTACAATGAGCAGTTCTTC.

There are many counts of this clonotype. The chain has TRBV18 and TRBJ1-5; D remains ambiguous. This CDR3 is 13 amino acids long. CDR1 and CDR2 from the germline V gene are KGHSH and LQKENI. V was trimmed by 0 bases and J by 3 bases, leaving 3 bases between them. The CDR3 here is CASSPPPNQPQHF. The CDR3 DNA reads TGTGCCAGCTCACCACCTCCCAATCAGCCCCAGCATTTT.

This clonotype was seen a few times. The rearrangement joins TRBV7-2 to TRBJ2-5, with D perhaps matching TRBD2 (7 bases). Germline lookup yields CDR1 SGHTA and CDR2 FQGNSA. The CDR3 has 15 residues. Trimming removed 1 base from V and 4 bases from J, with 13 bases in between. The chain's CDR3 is CASSLGGGAPETQYF. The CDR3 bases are TGTGCCAGCAGCTTAGGAGGGGGGGCCCCAGAGACCCAGTACTTC.

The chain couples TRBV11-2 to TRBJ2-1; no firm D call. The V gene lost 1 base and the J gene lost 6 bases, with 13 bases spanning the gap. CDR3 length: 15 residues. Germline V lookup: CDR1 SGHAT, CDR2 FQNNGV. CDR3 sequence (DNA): TGTGCCAGCAGCTTAGCGGCAGATGGTTTCAATGAGCAGTTCTTC. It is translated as CASSLAADGFNEQFF.

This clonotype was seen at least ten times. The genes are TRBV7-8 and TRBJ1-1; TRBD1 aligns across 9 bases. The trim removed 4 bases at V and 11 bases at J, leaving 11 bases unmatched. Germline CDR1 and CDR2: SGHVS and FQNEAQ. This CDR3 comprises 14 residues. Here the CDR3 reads CASSSRTGARGAFF. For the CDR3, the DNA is TGTGCCAGCAGCTCTCGGACAGGGGCCCGTGGGGCTTTCTTT.

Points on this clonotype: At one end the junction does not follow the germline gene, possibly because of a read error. Here the CDR3 DNA reads TGTGCCGGCAGCCAGAGCCGGGGGCCCCAAGAGACCCAGTACTTC. Translated, it gives CAGSQSRGPQETQYF. This rearrangement joins TRBV7-2 to TRBJ2-5, with D tentatively TRBD1 or TRBD2 (6 bases each). This CDR3 spans 15 amino acids. Germline V gene data show CDR1 as SGHTA and CDR2 as FQGNSA.

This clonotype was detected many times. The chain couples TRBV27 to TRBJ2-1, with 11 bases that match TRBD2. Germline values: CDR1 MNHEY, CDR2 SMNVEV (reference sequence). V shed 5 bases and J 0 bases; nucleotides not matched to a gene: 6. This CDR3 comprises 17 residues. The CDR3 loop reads CASSGSGRASSYNEQFF. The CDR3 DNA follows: TGTGCCAGCAGTGGTAGCGGGAGGGCAAGCTCCTACAATGAGCAGTTCTTC.

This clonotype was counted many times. The CDR3 loop is CASSSPREGQGEQFF. The CDR3 DNA reads TGTGCCAGCAGCTCCCCCCGGGAGGGCCAGGGTGAGCAGTTCTTC. V is TRBV7-2 and J is TRBJ2-1; 8 nucleotides line up with TRBD2. The germline V gene encodes CDR1 SGHTA and CDR2 FQGNSA. The junction had 11 bases not matched to a gene; V was cut back by 4 bases and J by 9 bases. The CDR3 loop spans 15 amino acids.

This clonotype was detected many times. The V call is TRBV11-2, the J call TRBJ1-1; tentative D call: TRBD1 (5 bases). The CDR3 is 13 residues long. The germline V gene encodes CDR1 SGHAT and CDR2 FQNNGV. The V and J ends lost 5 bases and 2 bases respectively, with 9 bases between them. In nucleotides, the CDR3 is TGTGCCAGCAGCGAACAGGCCAACACTGAAGCTTTCTTT. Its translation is CASSEQANTEAFF.

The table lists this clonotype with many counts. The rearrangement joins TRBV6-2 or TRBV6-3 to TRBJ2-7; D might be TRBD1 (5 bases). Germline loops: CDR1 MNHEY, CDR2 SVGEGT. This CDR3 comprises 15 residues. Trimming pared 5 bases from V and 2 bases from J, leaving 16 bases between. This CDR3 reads CASSDTGMSAYEQYF. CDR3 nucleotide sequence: TGTGCCAGCAGTGATACAGGAATGTCCGCCTACGAGCAGTACTTC.

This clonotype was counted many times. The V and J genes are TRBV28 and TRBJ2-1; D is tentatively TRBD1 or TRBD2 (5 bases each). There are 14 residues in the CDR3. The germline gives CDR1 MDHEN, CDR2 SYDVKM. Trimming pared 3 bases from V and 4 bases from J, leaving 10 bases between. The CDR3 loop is CASSLRGPYNEQFF. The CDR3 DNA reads TGTGCCAGCAGTTTGAGGGGTCCTTACAATGAGCAGTTCTTC.

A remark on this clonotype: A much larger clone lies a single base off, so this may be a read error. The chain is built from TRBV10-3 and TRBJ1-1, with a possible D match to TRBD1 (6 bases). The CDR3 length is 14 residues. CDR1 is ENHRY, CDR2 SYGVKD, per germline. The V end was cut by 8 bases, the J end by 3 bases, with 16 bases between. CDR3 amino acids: CAIVGGIGDTEAFF. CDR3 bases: TGTGCCATCGTAGGGGGGATAGGGGACACTGAAGCTTTCTTT.

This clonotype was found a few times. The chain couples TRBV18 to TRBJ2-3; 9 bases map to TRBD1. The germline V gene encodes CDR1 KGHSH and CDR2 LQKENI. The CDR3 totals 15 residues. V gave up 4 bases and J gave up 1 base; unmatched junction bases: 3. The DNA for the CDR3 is TGTGCCAGCTCACACGGACAGGGGCGCACAGATACGCAGTATTTT. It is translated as CASSHGQGRTDTQYF.

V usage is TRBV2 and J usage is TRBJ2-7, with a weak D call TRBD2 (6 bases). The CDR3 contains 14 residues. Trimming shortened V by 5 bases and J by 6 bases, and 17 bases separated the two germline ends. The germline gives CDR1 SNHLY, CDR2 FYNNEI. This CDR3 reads CASSTGTGTSEQYF. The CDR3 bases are TGTGCCAGCAGTACCGGGACTGGGACCAGCGAGCAGTACTTC.

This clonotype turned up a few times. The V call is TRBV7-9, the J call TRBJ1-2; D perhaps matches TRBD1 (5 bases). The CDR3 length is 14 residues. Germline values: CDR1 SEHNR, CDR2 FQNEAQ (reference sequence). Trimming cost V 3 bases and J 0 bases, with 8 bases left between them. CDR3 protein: CASSLDKANYGYTF. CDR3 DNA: TGTGCCAGCAGCTTGGACAAAGCTAACTATGGCTACACCTTC. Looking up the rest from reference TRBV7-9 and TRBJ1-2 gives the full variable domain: DTGVSQNPRHKITKRGQNVTFRCDPISEHNRLYWYRQTLGQGPEFLTYFQNEAQLEKSRLLSDRFSAERPKGSFSTLEIQRTEQGDSAMYLCASSLDKANYGYTFGSGTRLTVV.

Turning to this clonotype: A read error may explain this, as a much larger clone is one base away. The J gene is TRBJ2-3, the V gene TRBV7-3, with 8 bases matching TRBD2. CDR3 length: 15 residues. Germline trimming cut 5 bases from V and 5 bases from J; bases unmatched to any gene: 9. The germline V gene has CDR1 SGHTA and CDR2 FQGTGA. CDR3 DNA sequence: TGTGCCAGCAGCCTCACGGGAGGGCAGGGAGATACGCAGTATTTT. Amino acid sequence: CASSLTGGQGDTQYF.

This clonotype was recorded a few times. For the CDR3, the DNA is TGTGCCAGCAGTTTAGACGAATGGGTAGGAAATCAGCCCCAGCATTTT. Its protein is CASSLDEWVGNQPQHF. This chain joins TRBV12-3 or TRBV12-4 and TRBJ1-5, with D unresolved. The CDR3 is 16 amino acids. V dropped 1 base and J dropped 4 bases, with 14 bases sitting between them.

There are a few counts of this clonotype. Here the CDR3 DNA reads TGCAGTGCTAGAGATCTTCCGGGTAGCGGTACGCAGTATTTT. As protein: CSARDLPGSGTQYF. The rearrangement joins TRBV20-1 to TRBJ2-3; D perhaps matches TRBD2 (6 bases). This CDR3 region has 14 residues. Germline V gives CDR1 DFQATT, CDR2 SNEGSKA (reference sequence). With 0 bases removed from V and 8 bases from J, the gap between germline ends came to 15 bases.

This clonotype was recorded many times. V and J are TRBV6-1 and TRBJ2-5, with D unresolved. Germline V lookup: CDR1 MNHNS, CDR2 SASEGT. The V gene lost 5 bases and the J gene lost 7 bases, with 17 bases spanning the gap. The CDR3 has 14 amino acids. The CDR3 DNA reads TGTGCCAGCAGTCGCGGAGAACGAGGCGGGACCCAGTACTTC. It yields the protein CASSRGERGGTQYF.

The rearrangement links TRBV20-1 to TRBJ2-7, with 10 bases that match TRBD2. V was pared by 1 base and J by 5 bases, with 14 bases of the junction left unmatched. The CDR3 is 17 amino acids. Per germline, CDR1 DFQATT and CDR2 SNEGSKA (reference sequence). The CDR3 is CSARGSRASGSGNEQYF. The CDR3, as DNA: TGCAGTGCTAGAGGGTCCCGTGCTAGCGGGAGTGGCAACGAGCAGTACTTC.

CDR3 residues: CSAKSRSHGYTF. Here the CDR3 DNA reads TGCAGTGCTAAGTCCCGCTCCCATGGCTACACCTTC. This chain joins TRBV20-1 and TRBJ1-2; no clear D gene. Trimming removed 4 bases at V and 6 bases at J, with 12 bases between. CDR1 and CDR2 (germline): DFQATT, SNEGSKA (reference sequence). CDR3 length: 12 residues.

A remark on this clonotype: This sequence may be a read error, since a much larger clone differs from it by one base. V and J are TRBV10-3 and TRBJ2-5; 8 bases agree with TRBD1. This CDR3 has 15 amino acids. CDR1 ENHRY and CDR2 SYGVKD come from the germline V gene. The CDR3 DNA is TGTGCCACTCGACAGGGGCCGGGGTCACAAGAGGCCCAGTACTTC. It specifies CATRQGPGSQEAQYF.

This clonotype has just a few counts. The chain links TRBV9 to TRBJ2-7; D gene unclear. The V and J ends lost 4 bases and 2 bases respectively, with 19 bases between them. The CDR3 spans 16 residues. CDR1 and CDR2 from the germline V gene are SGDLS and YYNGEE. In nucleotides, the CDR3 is TGTGCCAGCAGCCCACACCCAGACGGATGGACCTACGAGCAGTACTTC. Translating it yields CASSPHPDGWTYEQYF.